Listed below are T cell receptor beta chains from one sample, sequenced in a study of shared clonotypes between healthy human individuals. The protocol was immunoSEQ multiplex PCR, while the TCRdb copy is restricted to in-frame clones and leaves out a portion. The table has 2,500,000 or so clones, over 85% seen once. Sequenced material: naive CD4+ T cells from PBMCs. The receptor set was obtained from a young man in good health. Some clones in this sample may be carry-over from other donors' samples. Each CDR3 is given with its conserved first and last residue. D genes are given only for firm matches. Clone sizes are given selectively: once, few, many, or a class where the clone is expanded.

CDR3 DNA,CDR3 protein,clone size,V gene,J gene,D gene
TGTGCCAGCAGTTATTGGGGTTGGGCGGACACCGGGGAGCTGTTTTTT,CASSYWGWADTGELFF,once,TRBV6-6,TRBJ2-2,NA
TGTGCCAGCAGCCCCTTACTCACGGCTAAGAACACTGAAGCTTTCTTT,CASSPLLTAKNTEAFF,NA,TRBV6-6,TRBJ1-1,NA
TGTGCCTGGAGTGTAAGGGGCCTGAACACTGAAGCTTTCTTT,CAWSVRGLNTEAFF,NA,TRBV30,TRBJ1-1,NA
TGTGCCAGCAGTGGCAGGGGTCTTTGGGGTAATCAGCCCCAGCATTTT,CASSGRGLWGNQPQHF,NA,TRBV6-1,TRBJ1-5,NA
TGTGCCAGCAGCGTGGGCGGGAGTGGGACAGATACGCAGTATTTT,CASSVGGSGTDTQYF,NA,TRBV9,TRBJ2-3,TRBD2
TGTGCCAGCAGCGCCTTGAGCCCGGGTACAGGAAACACCATATATTTT,CASSALSPGTGNTIYF,NA,TRBV9,TRBJ1-3,NA
TGTGCCAGCAGTTTAAGGGGTTCGTACGAGCAGTACTTC,CASSLRGSYEQYF,NA,TRBV27,TRBJ2-7,NA
TGTGCCAGCAGCCCGGACATCCACCCTTACAATGAGCAGTTCTTC,CASSPDIHPYNEQFF,NA,TRBV5-4,TRBJ2-1,NA
TGTGCCAGCAGCCAAAAAAGCAGGGAAGGCTACACCTTC,CASSQKSREGYTF,few,TRBV2,TRBJ1-2,NA
TGTGCCAGCAGTGCAGTTCATAATGAAAAACTGTTTTTT,CASSAVHNEKLFF,NA,TRBV2,TRBJ1-4,NA
TGTGCCAGCAGGAAGACCGGGACAGGGTCTGGAAAACTGTTTTTT,CASRKTGTGSGKLFF,NA,TRBV28,TRBJ1-4,TRBD1
TGCGCCAGTATGGCAGGACTCGGGAACACTGAAGCTTTCTTT,CASMAGLGNTEAFF,NA,TRBV5-1,TRBJ1-1,NA
TGTGCCAGCAGTTTGACAGGGGGAGGCCCTGAAGCTTTCTTT,CASSLTGGGPEAFF,NA,TRBV28,TRBJ1-1,TRBD1
TGTGCCAGCAGCTTTCGACAGGGACGATACAATGAGCAGTTCTTC,CASSFRQGRYNEQFF,NA,TRBV7-2,TRBJ2-1,TRBD1
TGTGCCAGCAGGGGGGGGGAGCCTAACTATGGCTACACCTTC,CASRGGEPNYGYTF,NA,TRBV28,TRBJ1-2,NA
TGCAACCCGGGGGGGGACACTGAAGCTTTCTTT,CNPGGDTEAFF,few,TRBV20-1,TRBJ1-1,NA
TGTGCCAGCAGTTTAAGGCCAGTAAAGGCTAGCGGGAGCGGGGGCAATGAGCAGTTCTTC,CASSLRPVKASGSGGNEQFF,NA,TRBV27,TRBJ2-1,TRBD2
TGTGCCAGCAGTGGCGTGGGCACAGATACGCAGTATTTT,CASSGVGTDTQYF,once,TRBV2,TRBJ2-3,NA
TGTGCCAGCAGCTTAGCGTCTCGGGTAGAGACCCAGTACTTC,CASSLASRVETQYF,NA,TRBV7-2,TRBJ2-5,NA
TGCGCCAGCACCACAGGGGGGAGCACAGATACGCAGTATTTT,CASTTGGSTDTQYF,NA,TRBV5-1,TRBJ2-3,TRBD1
TGTGCCAGCAGTTCACTAACAGGTAGCAATCAGCCCCAGCATTTT,CASSSLTGSNQPQHF,NA,TRBV28,TRBJ1-5,NA
TGTGCCAGTAGTATGAGAGGGGGCCTTATGAACACTGAAGCTTTCTTT,CASSMRGGLMNTEAFF,once,TRBV19,TRBJ1-1,TRBD1
TGCAGCGTTAACGGGCGACAGATGAACACTGAAGCTTTCTTT,CSVNGRQMNTEAFF,NA,TRBV29-1,TRBJ1-1,NA
TGTGCCAGCAGCTGGGACGGATCCTACAATGAGCAGTTCTTC,CASSWDGSYNEQFF,NA,TRBV2,TRBJ2-1,NA
TGTGCCATCAGTGAGTTATTAAGGGGGCACACCGGGGAGCTGTTTTTT,CAISELLRGHTGELFF,NA,TRBV10-3,TRBJ2-2,TRBD1
TGTGCCAGCAGTTCAGCCACCAGATTCCGCTACGAGCAGTACTTC,CASSSATRFRYEQYF,NA,TRBV27,TRBJ2-7,NA
TGTGCCAGCAGTCCTTGGACTAGCGGGAGGCTCGAGCAGTACTTC,CASSPWTSGRLEQYF,once,TRBV6-6,TRBJ2-7,TRBD2
TGTGCCAGTAGCACCGGGACCGTCCGCGGTCAGCCCCAGCATTTT,CASSTGTVRGQPQHF,NA,TRBV19,TRBJ1-5,NA
TGTGCCAGTAGTATATCGTCCAGATCCTACGAGCAGTACTTC,CASSISSRSYEQYF,NA,TRBV19,TRBJ2-7,NA
TGTGCCAGCAGTTCAAACCCAGTTCAAAAGGGCAATGAGCAGTTCTTC,CASSSNPVQKGNEQFF,NA,TRBV28,TRBJ2-1,NA
TGTGCCATCAGTGGGGAACAGGACTCTGGAAACACCATATATTTT,CAISGEQDSGNTIYF,NA,TRBV10-3,TRBJ1-3,NA
TGTGCCAGCAGCACTGTGGTGAACACTGAAGCTTTCTTT,CASSTVVNTEAFF,NA,TRBV28,TRBJ1-1,NA
TGTGCCAGCAGTTTAAATAAGTGGTCCTCAACTAATGAAAAACTGTTTTTT,CASSLNKWSSTNEKLFF,NA,TRBV28,TRBJ1-4,NA
TGTGCCAGCAGCTCGGACAGGGTGGGTTCACCCCTCCACTTT,CASSSDRVGSPLHF,NA,TRBV7-9,TRBJ1-6,TRBD1
TGTGCCAGCACCCAACTCGGGTACTTGTACTTC,CASTQLGYLYF,NA,TRBV7-6,TRBJ2-5,NA
TGCGCCAGCAGTGTCCCGGGCACAGGAACCTACGAGCAGTACTTC,CASSVPGTGTYEQYF,NA,TRBV10-2,TRBJ2-7,NA
TGTGCCAGCAGCTTAAGACTAGGGGGCAGGAAGGAGACCCAGTACTTC,CASSLRLGGRKETQYF,NA,TRBV7-2,TRBJ2-5,NA
TGTGCCAGCAGCCCATTGCGGGAAAAACTGTTTTTT,CASSPLREKLFF,NA,TRBV7-9,TRBJ1-4,NA
TGTGCCAGCAGCTGGGGACGCGGAGGGGGCTATGGCTACACCTTC,CASSWGRGGGYGYTF,NA,TRBV5-4,TRBJ1-2,NA
TGTGCCAGCAGCGTAACTCCGTCACCCGGGAGCTACGAGCAGTACTTC,CASSVTPSPGSYEQYF,NA,TRBV9,TRBJ2-7,NA
TGTGCCAGCAGTGAGCTGGGAGGGGTAGATACGCAGTATTTT,CASSELGGVDTQYF,once,TRBV6-4,TRBJ2-3,TRBD2
TGTGCCAGCAGCGTAGGAGCGGGTAGGGGCTCCTACGAGCAGTACTTC,CASSVGAGRGSYEQYF,once,TRBV9,TRBJ2-7,NA
TGTGCCAGTTCGAGCCAGGGGGCGACCGGGGAGCTGTTTTTT,CASSSQGATGELFF,NA,TRBV19,TRBJ2-2,TRBD1
TGTGCCAGCAGCCCAGAGGGGCCTTATGGCTACACCTTC,CASSPEGPYGYTF,NA,TRBV28,TRBJ1-2,NA
TGTGCCAGCAGGAGACTAGCGGGAGGTGTTAGGGCCTACGAGCAGTACTTC,CASRRLAGGVRAYEQYF,NA,TRBV11-2,TRBJ2-7,TRBD2
TGCGCCAGCAGCCAAGATGCGGGACTAGCGGGAAGTTCTGATACGCAGTATTTT,CASSQDAGLAGSSDTQYF,NA,TRBV4-1,TRBJ2-3,TRBD2
TGCGCCAGCAGCGCAGCGGGAGCTCGCACAGATACGCAGTATTTT,CASSAAGARTDTQYF,NA,TRBV5-1,TRBJ2-3,TRBD2
TGTGCCAGCAGTGGCACGGGGCTCGGGGATACGCAGTATTTT,CASSGTGLGDTQYF,NA,TRBV6-4,TRBJ2-3,NA
TGCAGCGTGGGATCCTACGAGCAGTACTTC,CSVGSYEQYF,NA,TRBV29-1,TRBJ2-7,NA
TGCGCCAGCAGCAGGGGACAGGGATGGGACATTCAGTACTTC,CASSRGQGWDIQYF,NA,TRBV5-1,TRBJ2-4,TRBD1
TGTGCCAGCAGTGTCACAGGGGGCTTTGGCTACACCTTC,CASSVTGGFGYTF,NA,TRBV6-1,TRBJ1-2,TRBD1
TGTGCCAGTAGTATTAGTCCGTTCCGGGACACTGAAGCTTTCTTT,CASSISPFRDTEAFF,NA,TRBV19,TRBJ1-1,NA
TGTGCCAGCAGTTTCCTCCGTAGTCGCCGGAACACCGGGGAGCTGTTTTTT,CASSFLRSRRNTGELFF,NA,TRBV28,TRBJ2-2,NA
TGTGCCAGCAGTTTGGGCCCCACAGATACGCAGTATTTT,CASSLGPTDTQYF,few,TRBV6-5,TRBJ2-3,NA
TGTGCCAGCTCACCGACCCCCGGAGTCCACACGCCAGAAAAGTCCTACGAGCAGTACTTC,CASSPTPGVHTPEKSYEQYF,NA,TRBV18,TRBJ2-7,NA
TGTGCCAGCAGCTTGGGGTCTAGGGGGCGGTCGGAAACGCAGTATTTT,CASSLGSRGRSETQYF,NA,TRBV5-8,TRBJ2-3,TRBD1
TGTGCCAGCAGCTTACAAGGTTCCGGTGACTACCGGGCTAGCGGGAGTGTCTTC,CASSLQGSGDYRASGSVF,NA,TRBV11-2,TRBJ2-1,TRBD2
TGTGCCAGCAGCTTACAGGGGGCCACCGGGGAGCTGTTTTTT,CASSLQGATGELFF,NA,TRBV7-9,TRBJ2-2,TRBD1
TGCGCCAGCAGCTTAAGTGGGGACAGCTCCTACAATGAGCAGTTCTTC,CASSLSGDSSYNEQFF,NA,TRBV5-1,TRBJ2-1,TRBD1
TGCGCCAGCAGCTCTGGGGTCAGGACTGAAGCTTTCTTT,CASSSGVRTEAFF,NA,TRBV5-1,TRBJ1-1,NA